These 8 T cell receptor beta chains came from one sample sequenced in a study of T-cell memory formation after mild COVID-19. TCRdb passed the 5' RACE reads through MiXCR, listing each CDR3 protein once. Of about 610,000 distinct CDR3 sequences detected, around a sixth appear once; the ten largest clones hold less than 10%. The sequenced sample consisted of PBMCs or a T cell subset sorted from them (not recorded which). Source of these receptors: an adult woman who had mild COVID-19 (a few samples of this study predate the infection). Cell type and time point are not known.

This clonotype was observed a handful of times. V usage is TRBV12-3 or TRBV12-4 and J usage is TRBJ1-5; D call uncertain. CDR3 size: 17 residues. Trimming cost V 0 bases and J 3 bases, with 15 bases left between them. CDR3 coding DNA: TGTGCCAGCAGTTTAGCGAGAATGGGGTTGGCCAATCAGCCCCAGCATTTT. This translates into CASSLARMGLANQPQHF.

This clonotype was counted a few times. The chain carries TRBV30 and TRBJ1-1, with D unclear. Trimming took off 0 bases at V and 2 bases at J, with 7 bases between the two ends. Germline V gives CDR1 GTSNPN, CDR2 SVGIG (reference sequence). The CDR3 consists of 13 residues. The CDR3 loop reads CAWSVFGNTEAFF. The CDR3, as DNA: TGTGCCTGGAGTGTATTCGGCAACACTGAAGCTTTCTTT.

This chain connects TRBV19 to TRBJ2-1, with TRBD2 identical over 9 bases. V trimming: 7 bases; J trimming: 6 bases; junction bases outside the gene matches: 13. Germline-derived CDR1 and CDR2 are LNHDA and SQIVND (reference sequence). The CDR3 is 16 amino acids. CDR3 amino acids: CASNPVGTSMFNEQFF. As DNA, the CDR3 is TGTGCCAGTAACCCTGTCGGGACTAGCATGTTCAATGAGCAGTTCTTC.

The chain recombines TRBV6-2 or TRBV6-3 with TRBJ2-2; TRBD2 aligns across 10 bases. Unmatched junction bases numbered 6, after V lost 4 bases and J lost 7 bases. CDR1 and CDR2 (germline): MNHEY, SVGEGT. The CDR3 covers 15 residues. CDR3 in DNA: TGTGCCAGCAGTTGGGGACTAGCGTACGGCGGGGAGCTGTTTTTT. This translates into CASSWGLAYGGELFF.

The rearrangement joins TRBV24-1 to TRBJ1-2, with 9 bases identical to TRBD1. The V gene's germline CDR1 is KGHDR and CDR2 SFDVKD. The CDR3 extends over 16 amino acids. J was trimmed by 4 bases and V by 3 bases; bases with no gene match: 8. In DNA, the CDR3 is TGTGCCACCAGTGATGCCTACAGGGGGCGCAGCTATGGCTACACCTTC. Residues: CATSDAYRGRSYGYTF.

The chain combines TRBV29-1 with TRBJ2-1; TRBD2 agrees at 9 bases. CDR1 SQVTM and CDR2 ANQGSEA come from the germline V gene. J gave up 7 bases and V 4 bases, and 11 bases lay outside the gene matches. The CDR3 has 15 amino acids. The CDR3 protein is CSVAGASGDQNEQFF. The CDR3 nucleotides read TGCAGCGTTGCCGGGGCTAGCGGGGATCAGAATGAGCAGTTCTTC.

This chain joins TRBV4-2 and TRBJ2-7; 9 bases match TRBD2. The trim removed 1 base at V and 4 bases at J, leaving 5 bases unmatched. CDR3 length equals 15 residues. Looked up from germline, CDR1 is LGHNA and CDR2 is YNFKEQ. DNA of the CDR3: TGTGCCAGCAGCCAAGCTTGGACTAGCGAGTACGAGCAGTACTTC. It encodes CASSQAWTSEYEQYF.

This chain connects TRBV15 to TRBJ1-2, with 11 bases fitting TRBD1. The V and J ends lost 5 bases and 4 bases, in that order; junction bases with no gene match: 3. Germline V gene lookup returns CDR1 LNHNV and CDR2 YYDKDF (reference sequence). The CDR3 sequence is 14 residues long. In nucleotides, the CDR3 is TGTGCCACCAGCGGCGGACAGGGGGCCTATGGCTACACCTTC. It codes for CATSGGQGAYGYTF.